Below, 15 T cell receptor beta chains from the same sample are listed, as sequenced in a study of blood T cell repertoires in COVID-19. Some clones are missing from TCRdb's copy, which holds only in-frame ones; the method was immunoSEQ multiplex PCR. The sample has 55,000 to 65,000 clones, roughly four fifths seen once. Sequenced input: peripheral blood. These receptors all stem from a man in his sixties with COVID-19, enrolled during active disease.

This chain joins TRBV6-5 and TRBJ2-2; TRBD1 is a possible D gene (6 bases). The V and J ends lost 6 bases and 1 base respectively, with 9 bases between them. The CDR3 is 14 residues long. Germline CDR1 reads MNHEY; CDR2 reads SVGAGI. In nucleotides, the CDR3 is TGTGCCAGCAGGGGGGACAAGAACACCGGGGAGCTGTTTTTT. This translates into CASRGDKNTGELFF.

The table lists this clone with a few counts. This rearrangement joins TRBV5-1 to TRBJ2-1; TRBD1 agrees at 8 bases. Germline values: CDR1 SGHRS, CDR2 YFSETQ. This CDR3 is 14 amino acids long. Trimming cost V 0 bases and J 8 bases; bases outside gene matches: 4. This chain's CDR3 is CASSLGAGGHEQFF. The CDR3 nucleotides read TGCGCCAGCAGCTTGGGCGCAGGGGGCCATGAGCAGTTCTTC.

This clone came up a few times. The gene calls are TRBV11-2 and TRBJ2-7; unclear D gene. Germline values: CDR1 SGHAT, CDR2 FQNNGV. This CDR3 is 11 amino acids long. With 4 bases removed from V and 4 bases from J, the gap between germline ends came to 5 bases. This chain's CDR3 is CASSSQYEQYF. The CDR3 DNA sequence: TGTGCCAGCAGCTCCCAATACGAGCAGTACTTC. Full variable domain (rest looked up from reference TRBV11-2 and TRBJ2-7): EAGVAQSPRYKIIEKRQSVAFWCNPISGHATLYWYQQILGQGPKLLIQFQNNGVVDDSQLPKDRFSAERLKGVDSTLKIQPAKLEDSAVYLCASSSQYEQYFGPGTRLTVT.

The chain joins TRBV18 to TRBJ1-1; D gene unclear. The CDR3 runs to 15 residues. The germline V gene encodes CDR1 KGHSH and CDR2 LQKENI. The ends were cut back, 1 base at V and 0 bases at J, with 9 bases in the middle. The CDR3 region is CASSPRLAMNTEAFF. The CDR3, as DNA: TGTGCCAGCTCACCACGACTGGCAATGAACACTGAAGCTTTCTTT.

The chain recombines TRBV9 with TRBJ2-1; 13 bases line up with TRBD2. J gave up 9 bases and V 4 bases, and 16 bases lay outside the gene matches. Germline-derived CDR1 and CDR2 are SGDLS and YYNGEE. There are 18 residues in the CDR3. Here the CDR3 DNA reads TGTGCCAGCAGCCCCCGGACTAGCGGGGGAGGTTCGGGGATTGAGCAGTTCTTC. Its translation: CASSPRTSGGGSGIEQFF.

The chain links TRBV5-4 to TRBJ1-3, with a weak D call TRBD1 (5 bases). The CDR3 is 16 residues long. The ends were cut back, 0 bases at V and 0 bases at J, with 10 bases in the middle. Germline values: CDR1 SGHNT, CDR2 YYREEE (reference sequence). For the CDR3, the DNA is TGTGCCAGCAGCTTGGAGGCGGGGGGCTCTGGAAACACCATATATTTT. It yields the protein CASSLEAGGSGNTIYF.

The chain links TRBV6-2 or TRBV6-3 to TRBJ2-7, with 11 positions matching TRBD1. V gave up 5 bases and J gave up 3 bases; unmatched junction bases: 9. CDR1 is MNHEY and CDR2 is SVGEGT in the germline V gene. CDR3 length: 16 residues. The CDR3 bases are TGTGCCAGCAGTCGGGGGCTCGGGACAGGGGGCTACGAGCAGTACTTC. Its protein product is CASSRGLGTGGYEQYF.

This clone was found a few times. The chain employs TRBV6-5 and TRBJ2-6; the match to TRBD1 covers 8 bases. The germline gives CDR1 MNHEY, CDR2 SVGAGI. The CDR3 spans 15 residues. With 7 bases clipped from V and 2 bases from J, the junction kept 4 bases outside the gene matches. The CDR3, as DNA: TGTGCCAGCAAGCCAGGGGGCACTGGGGCCAACGTCCTGACTTTC. As protein: CASKPGGTGANVLTF.

V gene TRBV29-1 combines with J gene TRBJ1-3, with 8 bases that match TRBD1. Trimming removed 5 bases from V and 8 bases from J; junction bases left unmatched: 2. The CDR3 consists of 11 residues. Germline V gene data show CDR1 as SQVTM and CDR2 as ANQGSEA. CDR3 DNA: TGCAGCGTTACAGGGGGAGACACCATATATTTT. Its protein is CSVTGGDTIYF. The whole variable domain, filled in from reference TRBV29-1 and TRBJ1-3, reads SAVISQKPSRDICQRGTSLTIQCQVDSQVTMMFWYRQQPGQSLTLIATANQGSEATYESGFVIDKFPISRPNLTFSTLTVSNMSPEDSSIYLCSVTGGDTIYFGEGSWLTVV.

This clone was observed a few times. The chain combines TRBV14 with TRBJ1-4, with 9 bases aligning to TRBD1. The CDR3 is made up of 16 amino acids. Trimming removed 1 base from V and 14 bases from J; junction bases left unmatched: 14. Germline V CDR1 and CDR2: SGHDN, FVKESK. The CDR3 sequence: CASSQGAGTGMERLFF. The CDR3 coding sequence is TGTGCCAGCAGCCAAGGGGCCGGGACAGGGATGGAACGGCTGTTTTTT.

The V gene is TRBV7-3, the J gene TRBJ2-1; possible D gene TRBD2, 5 bases. Looked up from germline, CDR1 is SGHTA and CDR2 is FQGTGA. This CDR3 contains 12 residues. V lost 5 bases, J lost 9 bases, and 11 bases lay in between. The CDR3: CASSPGVGEQFF. For the CDR3, the DNA is TGTGCCAGCAGCCCCGGGGTAGGTGAGCAGTTCTTC.

This clone appeared a few times. This rearrangement joins TRBV7-2 to TRBJ1-5; TRBD1 is a possible D gene (6 bases). The CDR3 runs 13 residues. V lost 5 bases and J 9 bases, leaving 14 bases between the germline ends. CDR1 is SGHTA and CDR2 is FQGNSA in the germline V gene. DNA of the CDR3: TGTGCCAGCAGCGCGAGACAGGAGTCGCCCCAGCATTTT. Its translation is CASSARQESPQHF.

The V call is TRBV5-1, the J call TRBJ2-3, with a tentative D call TRBD2 (6 bases). Germline values: CDR1 SGHRS, CDR2 YFSETQ. CDR3 length equals 15 residues. V lost 5 bases and J lost 0, with 13 bases in between. CDR3 loop: CASRSGSSSTDTQYF. The CDR3, as DNA: TGCGCCAGCAGATCCGGGAGCAGTAGCACAGATACGCAGTATTTT.

The rearrangement joins TRBV2 to TRBJ2-5, with 8 bases matching TRBD2. V shed 6 bases, J shed 9 bases, and the junction held 6 bases outside the gene matches. This CDR3 is built from 12 residues. The germline V gene encodes CDR1 SNHLY and CDR2 FYNNEI. The CDR3, as DNA: TGTGCCAGCAGAGCCGGGGGGGGGCCCCAGTACTTC. Encoded protein: CASRAGGGPQYF.

This clone was seen once. V usage is TRBV5-1 and J usage is TRBJ1-1; TRBD1 aligns across 9 bases. The V gene's germline CDR1 is SGHRS and CDR2 YFSETQ. J lost 1 base, V lost 3 bases, and 4 bases had no gene match. This CDR3 spans 15 amino acids. As DNA, the CDR3 is TGCGCCAGCAGCTCGGGACAGGGCACGAACACTGAAGCTTTCTTT. It yields the protein CASSSGQGTNTEAFF.